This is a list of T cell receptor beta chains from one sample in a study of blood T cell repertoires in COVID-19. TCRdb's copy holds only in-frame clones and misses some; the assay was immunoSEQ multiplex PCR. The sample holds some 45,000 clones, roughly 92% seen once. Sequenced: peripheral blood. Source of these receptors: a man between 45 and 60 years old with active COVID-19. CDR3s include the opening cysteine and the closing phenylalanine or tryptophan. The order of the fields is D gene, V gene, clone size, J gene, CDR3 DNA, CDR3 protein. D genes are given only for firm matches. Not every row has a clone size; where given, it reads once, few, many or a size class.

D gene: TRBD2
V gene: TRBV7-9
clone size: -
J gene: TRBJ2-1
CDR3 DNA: TGTGCCAGCAGCCTCCCCGGGACTAGCGGGAGGTCCTACAATGAGCAGTTCTTC
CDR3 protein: CASSLPGTSGRSYNEQFF

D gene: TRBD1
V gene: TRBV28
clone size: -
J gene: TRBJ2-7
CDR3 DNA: TGTGCCAGCAGCTCCCCGACCATGAGGACGTTTGACAGGGACGAGCAGTACTTC
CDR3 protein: CASSSPTMRTFDRDEQYF

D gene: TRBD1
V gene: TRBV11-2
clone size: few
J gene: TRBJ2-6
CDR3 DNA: TGTGCCAGCAGCCTACTGACAGGGGTTCTGCGCGGGGCCAACGTCCTGACTTTC
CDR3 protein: CASSLLTGVLRGANVLTF

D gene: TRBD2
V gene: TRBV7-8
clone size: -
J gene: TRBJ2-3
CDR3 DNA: TGTGCCAGCAGCTTCTTTGGCGGGAGTAGCACAGATACGCAGTATTTT
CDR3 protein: CASSFFGGSSTDTQYF

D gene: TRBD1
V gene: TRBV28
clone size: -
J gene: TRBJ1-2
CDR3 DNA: TGTGCCAGCAAGATAGACAGGGGAGGCTATGGCTACACCTTC
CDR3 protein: CASKIDRGGYGYTF

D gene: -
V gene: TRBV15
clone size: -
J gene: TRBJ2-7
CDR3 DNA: TGTGCCACCAGCAGTCGTCTAGACGGCGAGCAGTACTTC
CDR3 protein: CATSSRLDGEQYF

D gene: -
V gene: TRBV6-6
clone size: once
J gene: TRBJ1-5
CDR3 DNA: TGTGCCAGCAGTCCCCCGGGGGAAATAAGAAATCAGCCCCAGCATTTT
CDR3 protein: CASSPPGEIRNQPQHF

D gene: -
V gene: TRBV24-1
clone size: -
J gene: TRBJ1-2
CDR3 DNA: TGTGCCACCAGTGACCCTTCCGGGAACTATGGCTACACCTTC
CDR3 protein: CATSDPSGNYGYTF

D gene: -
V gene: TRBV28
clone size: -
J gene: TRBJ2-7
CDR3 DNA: TGTGCCAGCAGACTCGGGACTTCGAGCTCCTACGAGCAGTACTTC
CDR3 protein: CASRLGTSSSYEQYF

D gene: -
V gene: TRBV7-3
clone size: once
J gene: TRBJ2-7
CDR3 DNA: TGTGCCAGCAGCTTATTCGGCGGGACGGCCTACGAGCAGTACTTC
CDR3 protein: CASSLFGGTAYEQYF

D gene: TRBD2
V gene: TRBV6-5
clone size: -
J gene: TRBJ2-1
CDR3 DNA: TGTGCCAGCAAGGGGAACGGCAGACTAGCGGCCGAGCAGTTCTTC
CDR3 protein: CASKGNGRLAAEQFF

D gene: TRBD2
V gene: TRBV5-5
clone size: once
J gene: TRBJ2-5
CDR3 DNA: TGTGCCAGCAGCCTGGGGACTAGCGGGAGTCTCCAAGAGACCCAGTACTTC
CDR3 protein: CASSLGTSGSLQETQYF

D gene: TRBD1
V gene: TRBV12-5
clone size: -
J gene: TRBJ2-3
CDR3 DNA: TGTGCTAGTGGCGGGACAGGGGGTTCAGATACGCAGTATTTT
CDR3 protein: CASGGTGGSDTQYF

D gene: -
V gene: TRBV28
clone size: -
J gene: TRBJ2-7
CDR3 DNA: TGTGCCAGCAGTACGCAGGGGTTCGTGGCCTACGAGCAGTACTTC
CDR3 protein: CASSTQGFVAYEQYF

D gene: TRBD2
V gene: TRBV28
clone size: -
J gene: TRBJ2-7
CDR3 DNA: TGTGCCAGCAGTTTATGGGCTAGCGGAGCCTACGAGCAGTACTTC
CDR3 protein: CASSLWASGAYEQYF

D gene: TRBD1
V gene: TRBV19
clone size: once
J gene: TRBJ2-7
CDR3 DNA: TGTGCCAGTAGTCGACAGGGGGCAGGCGAGCAGTACTTC
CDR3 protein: CASSRQGAGEQYF

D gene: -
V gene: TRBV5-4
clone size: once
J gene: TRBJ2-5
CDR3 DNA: TGTGCCAGCAGCTTGCCTGGAGGGATTCTAGAGACCCAGTACTTC
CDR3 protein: CASSLPGGILETQYF

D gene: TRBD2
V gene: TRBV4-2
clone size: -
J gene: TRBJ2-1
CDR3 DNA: TGTGCCAGCAGCAAAGGGACTAGCGGAGACAATGAGCAGTTCTTC
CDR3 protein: CASSKGTSGDNEQFF

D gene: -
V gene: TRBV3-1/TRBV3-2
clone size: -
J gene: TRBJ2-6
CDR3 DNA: TGTGCCAGCAGCCCTTCCGGGGCCAACGTCCTGACTTTC
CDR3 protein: CASSPSGANVLTF

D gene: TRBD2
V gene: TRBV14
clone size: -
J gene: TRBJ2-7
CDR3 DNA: TGTGCCAGCAGCCCCGGACTAGCGGGAGCCGCGCCTAAGATATTCGAGCAGTACTTC
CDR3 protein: CASSPGLAGAAPKIFEQYF

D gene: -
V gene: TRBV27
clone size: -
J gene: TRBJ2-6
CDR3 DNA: TGTGCCAGCACCGCGCCGGGCTCTGGGGCCAACGTCCTGACTTTC
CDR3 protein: CASTAPGSGANVLTF

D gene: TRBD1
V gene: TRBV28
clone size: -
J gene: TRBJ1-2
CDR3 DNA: TGTGCCAGCAGTAACTCGGGACAGTACCTACTTAACTATGGCTACACCTTC
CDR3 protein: CASSNSGQYLLNYGYTF

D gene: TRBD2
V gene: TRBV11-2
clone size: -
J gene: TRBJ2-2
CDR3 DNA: TGTGCCAGCAGCGGAAGCGGGAATCAGAACACCGGGGAGCTGTTTTTT
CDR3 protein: CASSGSGNQNTGELFF

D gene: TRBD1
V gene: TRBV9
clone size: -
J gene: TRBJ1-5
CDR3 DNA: TGTGCCAGCAGCGTAACCCCGCGCGGGACAGGGAATCAGCCCCAGCATTTT
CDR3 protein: CASSVTPRGTGNQPQHF

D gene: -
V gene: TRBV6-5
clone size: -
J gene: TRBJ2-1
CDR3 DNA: TGTGCCAGCAGTTATGGGCCGGGAACCTACAATGAGCAGTTCTTC
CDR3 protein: CASSYGPGTYNEQFF

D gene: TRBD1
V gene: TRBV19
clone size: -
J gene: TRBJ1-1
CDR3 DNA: TGTGCCAGTAGTATCGGGACAGAGAACACTGAAGCTTTCTTT
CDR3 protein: CASSIGTENTEAFF

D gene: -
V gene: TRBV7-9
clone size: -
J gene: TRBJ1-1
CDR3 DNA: TGTGCCAGCAGCCTTAACAGGGAGGGCACTGAAGCTTTCTTT
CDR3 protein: CASSLNREGTEAFF

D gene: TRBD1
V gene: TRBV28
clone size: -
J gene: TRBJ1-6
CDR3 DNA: TGTGCCAGCAGTCATCGGGACAGTCCGCTTTCACCCCTCCACTTT
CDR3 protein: CASSHRDSPLSPLHF

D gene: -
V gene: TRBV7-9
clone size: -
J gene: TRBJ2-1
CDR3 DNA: TGTGCCAGCAGCCCAGGACAGTTATCCTACAATGAGCAGTTCTTC
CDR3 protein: CASSPGQLSYNEQFF

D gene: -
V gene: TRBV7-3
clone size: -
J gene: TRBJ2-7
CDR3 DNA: TGTGCCAGCAGCTTAGCGGGCCCCGGTGAGCAGTACTTC
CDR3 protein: CASSLAGPGEQYF

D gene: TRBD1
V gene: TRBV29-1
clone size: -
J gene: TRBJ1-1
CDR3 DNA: TGCAGCGTTGAGGCAGGGGGAAACACTGAAGCTTTCTTT
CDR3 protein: CSVEAGGNTEAFF

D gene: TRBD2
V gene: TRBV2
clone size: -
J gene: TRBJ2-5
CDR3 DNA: TGTGCCAGCAGTGAATTAGCGGGAGCTGGGGAGACCCAGTACTTC
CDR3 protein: CASSELAGAGETQYF

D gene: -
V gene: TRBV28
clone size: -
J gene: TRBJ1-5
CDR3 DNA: TGTGCCAGCAGGACAGATAGCAATCAGCCCCAGCATTTT
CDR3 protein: CASRTDSNQPQHF

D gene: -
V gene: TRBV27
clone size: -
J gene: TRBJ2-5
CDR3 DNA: TGTGCCAGCTCCACCCATTTGAGAGCGGAGACCCAGTACTTC
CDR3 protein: CASSTHLRAETQYF

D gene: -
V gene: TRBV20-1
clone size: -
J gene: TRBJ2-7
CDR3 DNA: TGCAGTGCTAGGTCAGGCTACGAGCAGTACTTC
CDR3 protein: CSARSGYEQYF

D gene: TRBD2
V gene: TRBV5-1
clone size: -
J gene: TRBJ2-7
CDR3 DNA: TGCGCCAGCAGCACCGGACTAGCGGCAACCTACGAGCAGTACTTC
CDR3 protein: CASSTGLAATYEQYF

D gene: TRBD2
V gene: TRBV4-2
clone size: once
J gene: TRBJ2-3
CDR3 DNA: TGTGCCAGCAGCGCGGGGCTAGCGGCAGATACGCAGTATTTT
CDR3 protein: CASSAGLAADTQYF

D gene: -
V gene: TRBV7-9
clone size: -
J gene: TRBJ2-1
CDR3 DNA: TGTGCCAGCAGCTTAGATCCAGGGGTCGGTGAGCAGTTCTTC
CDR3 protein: CASSLDPGVGEQFF

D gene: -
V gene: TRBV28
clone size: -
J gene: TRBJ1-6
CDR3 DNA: TGTGCCAGCAATGGAGGCTATAATTCACCCCTCCACTTT
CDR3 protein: CASNGGYNSPLHF

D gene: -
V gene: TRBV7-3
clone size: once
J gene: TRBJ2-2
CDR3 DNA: TGTGCCAGCAGCCCAGAGGTCACCGGGGAGCTGTTTTTT
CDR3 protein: CASSPEVTGELFF

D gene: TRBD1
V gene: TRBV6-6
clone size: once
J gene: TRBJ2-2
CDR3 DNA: TGTGCCAGCAGTTACGGCAGGGGGCGAACCGGGGAGCTGTTTTTT
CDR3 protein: CASSYGRGRTGELFF

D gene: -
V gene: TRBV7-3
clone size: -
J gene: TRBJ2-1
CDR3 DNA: TGTGCCAGCAGCAGAGGGGAAAGGGGGAGCAATGAGCAGTTCTTC
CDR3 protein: CASSRGERGSNEQFF

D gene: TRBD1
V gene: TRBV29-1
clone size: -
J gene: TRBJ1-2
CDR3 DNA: TGCTCCACACAGGGGACAGAAACCTATGGCTACACCTTC
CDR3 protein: CSTQGTETYGYTF

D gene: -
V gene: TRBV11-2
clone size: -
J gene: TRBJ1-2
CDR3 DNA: TGTGCCAGCAGACAAATCACACAGGGACGGCGAGGTGGCTACACCTTC
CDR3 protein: CASRQITQGRRGGYTF

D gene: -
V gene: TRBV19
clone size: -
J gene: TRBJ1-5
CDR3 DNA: TGTGCCAGTAGTGTGGGTGCGACAGTTAGCAATCAGCCCCAGCATTTT
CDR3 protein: CASSVGATVSNQPQHF

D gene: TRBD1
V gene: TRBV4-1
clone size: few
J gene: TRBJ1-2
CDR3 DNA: TGCGCCAGCAGCCAAGTAGGCACAGGGGAATCGCGTGGCTACACCTTC
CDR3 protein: CASSQVGTGESRGYTF

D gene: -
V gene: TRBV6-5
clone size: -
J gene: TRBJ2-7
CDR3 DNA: TGTGCCAGCAGTTACTCCCCGGACAGATCCTACGAGCAGTACTTC
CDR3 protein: CASSYSPDRSYEQYF

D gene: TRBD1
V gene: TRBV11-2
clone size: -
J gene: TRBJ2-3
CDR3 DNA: TGTGCCAGCACCCCGGGAGACAGGGGGCAAGATACGCAGTATTTT
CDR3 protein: CASTPGDRGQDTQYF

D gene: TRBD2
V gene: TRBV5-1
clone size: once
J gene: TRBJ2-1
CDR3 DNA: TGCGCCAGCAGCTTGGGGTTAGCGGGAAACAATGAGCAGTTCTTC
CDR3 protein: CASSLGLAGNNEQFF

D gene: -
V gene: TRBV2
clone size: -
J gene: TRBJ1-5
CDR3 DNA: TGTGCCAGCAGTGCCTACAGCAATCAGCCCCAGCATTTT
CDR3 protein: CASSAYSNQPQHF

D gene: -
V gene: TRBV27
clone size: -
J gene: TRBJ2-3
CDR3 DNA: TGTGCCAGCAGCCCGGCCAAGGCGAGCGGGTACACAGATACGCAGTATTTT
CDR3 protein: CASSPAKASGYTDTQYF

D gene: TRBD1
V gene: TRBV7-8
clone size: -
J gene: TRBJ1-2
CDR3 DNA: TGTGCCAGCAGTTCCCAATTACAGGGGCTCCAAGGCTACACCTTC
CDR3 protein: CASSSQLQGLQGYTF

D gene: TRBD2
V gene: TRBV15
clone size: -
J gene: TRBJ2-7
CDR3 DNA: TGTGCCACCAGCCCACGACTAGCGGGAGTGGGGGAGCAGTACTTC
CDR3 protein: CATSPRLAGVGEQYF

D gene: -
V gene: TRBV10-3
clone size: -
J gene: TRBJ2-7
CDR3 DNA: TGTGCCATCAGTGAGGCCGGGTTGGGCGAGCAGTACTTC
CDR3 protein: CAISEAGLGEQYF

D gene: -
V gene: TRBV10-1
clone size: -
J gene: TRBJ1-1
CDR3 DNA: TGCGCCAGCAGTGAGTCAATGAGTAACACTGAAGCTTTCTTT
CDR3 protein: CASSESMSNTEAFF

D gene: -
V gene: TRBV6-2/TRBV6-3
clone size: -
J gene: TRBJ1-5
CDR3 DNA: TGTGCCAGCAGCAAACAGGGTGGGGGCAATCAGCCCCAGCATTTT
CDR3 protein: CASSKQGGGNQPQHF

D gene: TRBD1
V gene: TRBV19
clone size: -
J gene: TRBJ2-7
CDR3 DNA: TGTGCCAGTAGTAAGGGGACAGGGGGCCACGAGCAGTACTTC
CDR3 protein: CASSKGTGGHEQYF